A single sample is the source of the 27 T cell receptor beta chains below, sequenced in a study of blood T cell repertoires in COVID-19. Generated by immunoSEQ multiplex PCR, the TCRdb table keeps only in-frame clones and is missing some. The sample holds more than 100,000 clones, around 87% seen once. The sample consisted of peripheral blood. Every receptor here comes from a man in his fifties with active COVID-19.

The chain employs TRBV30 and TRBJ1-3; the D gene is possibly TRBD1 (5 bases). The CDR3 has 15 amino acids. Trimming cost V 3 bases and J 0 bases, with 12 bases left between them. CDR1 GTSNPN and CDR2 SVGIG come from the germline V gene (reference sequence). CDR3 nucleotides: TGTGCCTGGAGCCGAGGACACGTCTCTGGAAACACCATATATTTT. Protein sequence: CAWSRGHVSGNTIYF.

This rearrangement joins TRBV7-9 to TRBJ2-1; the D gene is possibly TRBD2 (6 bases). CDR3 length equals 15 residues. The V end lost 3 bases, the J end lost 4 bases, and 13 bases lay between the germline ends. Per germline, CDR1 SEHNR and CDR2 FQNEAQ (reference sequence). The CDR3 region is CASSFRGFGYNEQFF. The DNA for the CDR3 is TGTGCCAGCAGCTTTCGGGGGTTTGGGTACAATGAGCAGTTCTTC.

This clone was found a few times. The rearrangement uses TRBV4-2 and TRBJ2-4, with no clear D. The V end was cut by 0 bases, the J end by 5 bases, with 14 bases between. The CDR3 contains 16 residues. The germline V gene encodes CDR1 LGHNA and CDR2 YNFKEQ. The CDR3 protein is CASSQEPVGLENIQYF. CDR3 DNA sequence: TGTGCCAGCAGCCAAGAACCAGTGGGCCTTGAAAACATTCAGTACTTC.

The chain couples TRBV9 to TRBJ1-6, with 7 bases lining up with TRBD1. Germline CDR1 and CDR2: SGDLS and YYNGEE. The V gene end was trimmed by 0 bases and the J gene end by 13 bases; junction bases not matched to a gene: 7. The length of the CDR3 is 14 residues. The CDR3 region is CASSVERTGSPLHF. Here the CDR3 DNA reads TGTGCCAGCAGCGTAGAGAGGACAGGCTCTCCCCTCCACTTT.

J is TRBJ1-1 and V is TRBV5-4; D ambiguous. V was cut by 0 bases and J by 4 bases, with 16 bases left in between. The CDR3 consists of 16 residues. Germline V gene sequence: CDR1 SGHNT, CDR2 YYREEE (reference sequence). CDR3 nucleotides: TGTGCCAGCAGCTTGGGAGGGTCCGGTATGAGCACTGAAGCTTTCTTT. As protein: CASSLGGSGMSTEAFF.

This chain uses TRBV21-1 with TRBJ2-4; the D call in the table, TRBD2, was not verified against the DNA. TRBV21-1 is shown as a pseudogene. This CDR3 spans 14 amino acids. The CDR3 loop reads CASSKAFSSSVQYF. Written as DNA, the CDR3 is TGTGCCAGCAGCAAAGCGTTCTCCTCCAGCGTTCAGTACTTC.

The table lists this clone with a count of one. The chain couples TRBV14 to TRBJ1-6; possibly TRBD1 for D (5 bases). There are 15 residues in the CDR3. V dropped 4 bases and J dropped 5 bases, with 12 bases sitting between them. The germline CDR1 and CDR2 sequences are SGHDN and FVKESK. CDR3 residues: CASSLRDSNNSPLHF. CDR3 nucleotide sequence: TGTGCCAGCAGCCTCCGGGACTCAAATAATTCACCCCTCCACTTT.

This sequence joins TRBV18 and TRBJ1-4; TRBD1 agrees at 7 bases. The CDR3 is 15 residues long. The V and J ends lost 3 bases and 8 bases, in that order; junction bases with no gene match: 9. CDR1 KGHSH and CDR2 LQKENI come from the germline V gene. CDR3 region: CASSPTGAQFEKLFF. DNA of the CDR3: TGTGCCAGCTCACCCACAGGGGCCCAATTCGAAAAACTGTTTTTT. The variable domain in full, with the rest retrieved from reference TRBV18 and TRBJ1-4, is NAGVMQNPRHLVRRRGQEARLRCSPMKGHSHVYWYRQLPEEGLKFMVYLQKENIIDESGMPKERFSAEFPKEGPSILRIQQVVRGDSAAYFCASSPTGAQFEKLFFGSGTQLSVL.

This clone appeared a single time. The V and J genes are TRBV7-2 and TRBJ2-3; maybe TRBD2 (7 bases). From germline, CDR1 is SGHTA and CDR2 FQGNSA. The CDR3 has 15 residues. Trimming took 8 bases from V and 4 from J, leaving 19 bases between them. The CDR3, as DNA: TGTGCCAGCGGTGGGGGCGGGGGCCTTGCAGATACGCAGTATTTT. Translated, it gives CASGGGGGLADTQYF.

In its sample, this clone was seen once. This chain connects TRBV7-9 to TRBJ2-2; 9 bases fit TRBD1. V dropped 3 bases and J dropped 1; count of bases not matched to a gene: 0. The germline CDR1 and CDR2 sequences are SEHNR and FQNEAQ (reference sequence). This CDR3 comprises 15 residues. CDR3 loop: CASSLTGGNTGELFF. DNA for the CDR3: TGTGCCAGCAGCTTGACAGGGGGGAACACCGGGGAGCTGTTTTTT.

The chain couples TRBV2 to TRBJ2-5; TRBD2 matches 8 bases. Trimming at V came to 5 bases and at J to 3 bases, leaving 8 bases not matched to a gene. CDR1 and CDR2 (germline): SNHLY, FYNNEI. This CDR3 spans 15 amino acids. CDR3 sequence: CASSPRVAGKETQYF. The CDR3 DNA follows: TGTGCCAGCAGTCCCAGGGTAGCGGGGAAAGAGACCCAGTACTTC.

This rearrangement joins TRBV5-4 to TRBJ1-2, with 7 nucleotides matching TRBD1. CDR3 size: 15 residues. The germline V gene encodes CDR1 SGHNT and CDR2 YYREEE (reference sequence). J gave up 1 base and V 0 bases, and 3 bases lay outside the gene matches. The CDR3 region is CASSLAGQINYGYTF. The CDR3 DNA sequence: TGTGCCAGCAGCTTGGCGGGACAGATTAACTATGGCTACACCTTC.

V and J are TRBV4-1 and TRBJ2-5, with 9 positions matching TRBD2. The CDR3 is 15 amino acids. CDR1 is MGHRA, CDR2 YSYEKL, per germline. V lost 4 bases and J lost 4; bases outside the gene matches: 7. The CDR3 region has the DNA TGCGCCAGCAGCCTTTCCCTAGCGGGGACAGAGACCCAGTACTTC. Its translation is CASSLSLAGTETQYF.

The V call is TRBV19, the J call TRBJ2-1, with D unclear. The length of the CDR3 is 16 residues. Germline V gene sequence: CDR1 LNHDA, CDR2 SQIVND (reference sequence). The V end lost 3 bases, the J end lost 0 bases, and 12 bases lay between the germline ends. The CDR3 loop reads CASSISGRSSYNEQFF. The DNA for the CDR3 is TGTGCCAGTAGTATCTCTGGTAGGAGCTCCTACAATGAGCAGTTCTTC.

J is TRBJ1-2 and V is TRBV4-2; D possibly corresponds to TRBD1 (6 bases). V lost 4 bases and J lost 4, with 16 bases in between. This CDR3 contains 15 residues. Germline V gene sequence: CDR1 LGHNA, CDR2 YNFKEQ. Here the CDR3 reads CASSPQGGASYGYTF. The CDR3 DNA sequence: TGTGCCAGCAGCCCTCAAGGGGGGGCCTCCTATGGCTACACCTTC.

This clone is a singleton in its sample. CDR3 sequence (DNA): TGTGCCACCAGCAGAGATGTGCAGGGCGCTGGCTACACCTTC. Translated, it gives CATSRDVQGAGYTF. This chain uses TRBV15 with TRBJ1-2; maybe TRBD1 (5 bases). The CDR3 covers 14 residues. Trimming removed 0 bases from V and 7 bases from J, with 12 bases in between. The V gene's germline CDR1 is LNHNV and CDR2 YYDKDF (reference sequence).

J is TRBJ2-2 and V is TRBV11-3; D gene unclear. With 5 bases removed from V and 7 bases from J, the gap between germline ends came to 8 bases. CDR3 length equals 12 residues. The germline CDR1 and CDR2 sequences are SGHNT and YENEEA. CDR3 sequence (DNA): TGTGCCAGCAGCCCCTATGACGGGGAGCTGTTTTTT. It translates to CASSPYDGELFF.

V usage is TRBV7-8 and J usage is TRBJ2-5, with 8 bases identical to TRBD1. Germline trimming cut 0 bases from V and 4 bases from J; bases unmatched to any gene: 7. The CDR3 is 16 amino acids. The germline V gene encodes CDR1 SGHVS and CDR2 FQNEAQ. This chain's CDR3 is CASSLALGTGGETQYF. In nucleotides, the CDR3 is TGTGCCAGCAGCTTAGCGCTAGGGACAGGAGGAGAGACCCAGTACTTC.

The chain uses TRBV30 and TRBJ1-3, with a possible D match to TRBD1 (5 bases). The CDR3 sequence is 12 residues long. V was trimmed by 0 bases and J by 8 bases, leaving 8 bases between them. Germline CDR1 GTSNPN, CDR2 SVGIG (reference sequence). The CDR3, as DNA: TGTGCCTGGAGTGTACTGGGGCACACCATATATTTT. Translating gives CAWSVLGHTIYF.

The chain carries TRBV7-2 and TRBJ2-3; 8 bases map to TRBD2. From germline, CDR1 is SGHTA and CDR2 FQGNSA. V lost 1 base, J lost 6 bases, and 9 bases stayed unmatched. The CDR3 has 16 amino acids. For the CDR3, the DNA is TGTGCCAGCAGCTTAGTTGCGGGGGGTGTCCTCGATACGCAGTATTTT. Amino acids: CASSLVAGGVLDTQYF.

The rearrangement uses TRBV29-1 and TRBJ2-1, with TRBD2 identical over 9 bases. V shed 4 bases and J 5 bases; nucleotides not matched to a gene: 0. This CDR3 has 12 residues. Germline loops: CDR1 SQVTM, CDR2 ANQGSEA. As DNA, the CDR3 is TGCAGCGTTGGCGGGGGGGACAATGAGCAGTTCTTC. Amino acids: CSVGGGDNEQFF.

CDR3 in amino acids: CASSGGDRDQPQHF. The CDR3 DNA reads TGTGCCAGCAGTGGAGGGGACAGGGACCAGCCCCAGCATTTT. The rearrangement links TRBV2 to TRBJ1-5, with 9 bases identical to TRBD1. The CDR3 contains 14 residues. Unmatched junction bases numbered 5, after V lost 4 bases and J lost 7 bases. Germline-derived CDR1 and CDR2 are SNHLY and FYNNEI.

CDR3 sequence (DNA): TGTGCCAGCAGCCTCGGGGGATTAAACGAGCAGTACTTC. Encoded protein: CASSLGGLNEQYF. The V and J genes are TRBV7-9 and TRBJ2-7; a weak D match, TRBD2 (6 bases). CDR3 length: 13 residues. Trimming left V 5 bases short and J 5 bases short, with 13 bases between. CDR1 and CDR2 from the germline V gene are SEHNR and FQNEAQ (reference sequence).

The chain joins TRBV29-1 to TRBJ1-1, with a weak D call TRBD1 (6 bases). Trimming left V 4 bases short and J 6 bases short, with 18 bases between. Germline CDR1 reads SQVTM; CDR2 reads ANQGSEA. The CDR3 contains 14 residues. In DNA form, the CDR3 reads TGCAGCGTTGTAGGCGGCCCGACAGGCGCTGAAGCTTTCTTT. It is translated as CSVVGGPTGAEAFF.

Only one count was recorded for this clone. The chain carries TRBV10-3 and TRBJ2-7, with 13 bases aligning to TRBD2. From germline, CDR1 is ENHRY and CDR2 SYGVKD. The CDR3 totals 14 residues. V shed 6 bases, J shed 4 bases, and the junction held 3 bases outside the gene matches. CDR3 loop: CAISGTSGEYEQYF. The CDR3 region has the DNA TGTGCCATCAGCGGGACTAGCGGGGAATACGAGCAGTACTTC.

CDR3 amino acids: CASGGGRETQYF. CDR3 bases: TGTGCCAGCGGGGGGGGCCGGGAGACCCAGTACTTC. The chain has TRBV7-2 and TRBJ2-5; perhaps TRBD2 as D (7 bases). Germline V gene sequence: CDR1 SGHTA, CDR2 FQGNSA. The CDR3 spans 12 residues. Trimming took off 8 bases at V and 5 bases at J, with 12 bases between the two ends.

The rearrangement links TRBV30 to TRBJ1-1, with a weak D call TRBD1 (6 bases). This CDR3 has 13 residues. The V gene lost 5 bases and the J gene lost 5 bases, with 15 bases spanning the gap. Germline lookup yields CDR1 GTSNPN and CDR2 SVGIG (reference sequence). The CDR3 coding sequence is TGTGCCTGGTCCGGAGGGAGGGGGACTGAAGCTTTCTTT. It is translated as CAWSGGRGTEAFF.